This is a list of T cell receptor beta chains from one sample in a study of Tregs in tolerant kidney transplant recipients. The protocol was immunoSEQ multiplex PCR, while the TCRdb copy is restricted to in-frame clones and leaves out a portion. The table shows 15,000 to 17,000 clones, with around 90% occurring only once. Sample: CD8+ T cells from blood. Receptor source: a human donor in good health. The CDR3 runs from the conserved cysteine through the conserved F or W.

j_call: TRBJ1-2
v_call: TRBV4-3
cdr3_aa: CASSQGGRDYGYTF

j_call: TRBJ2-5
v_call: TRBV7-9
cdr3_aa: CASSRPGVQETQYF

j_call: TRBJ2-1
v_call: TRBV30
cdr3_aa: CAWGPGQGWGEQFF

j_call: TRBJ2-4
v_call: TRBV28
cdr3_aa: CASSSAGENIQYF

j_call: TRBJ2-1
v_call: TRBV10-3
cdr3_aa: CAISNGTSGGRYNEQFF

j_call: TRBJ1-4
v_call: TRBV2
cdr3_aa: CATRNRVRGEKLFF

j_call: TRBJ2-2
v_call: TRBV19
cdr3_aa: CASSIGRASGTNTGELFF

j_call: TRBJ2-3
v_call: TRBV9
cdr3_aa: CASSGLLAGVVDTQYF

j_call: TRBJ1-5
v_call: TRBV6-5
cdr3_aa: CASSYSIRGAQHF

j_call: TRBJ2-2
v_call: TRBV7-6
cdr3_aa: CASRLGTGELFF

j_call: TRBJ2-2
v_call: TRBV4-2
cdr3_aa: CASRWGSIQNTGELFF

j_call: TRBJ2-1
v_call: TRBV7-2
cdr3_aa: CASSLAFGRGGFDEQFF

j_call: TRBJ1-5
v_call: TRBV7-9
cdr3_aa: CASSLWGENQPQHF

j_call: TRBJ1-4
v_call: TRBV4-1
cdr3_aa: CASTTKQGSEKLFF

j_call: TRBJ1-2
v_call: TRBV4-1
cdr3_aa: CASSQQPPGQGAGTTNYGYTF

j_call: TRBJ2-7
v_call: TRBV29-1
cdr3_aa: CSVAGTATREQYF

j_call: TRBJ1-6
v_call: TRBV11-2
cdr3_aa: CASSLGGQGTYNSPLHF

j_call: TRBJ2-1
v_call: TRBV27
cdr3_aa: CASSSHTGLAGGALSDEQFF

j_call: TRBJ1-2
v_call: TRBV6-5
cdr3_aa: CASSYLGSKGAGGYTF

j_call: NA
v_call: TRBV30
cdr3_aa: CAWRSPYEQYF

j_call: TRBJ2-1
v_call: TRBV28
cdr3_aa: CASSRSGGYNEQFF

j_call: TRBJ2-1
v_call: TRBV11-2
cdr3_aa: CASSLAGTYNEQFF

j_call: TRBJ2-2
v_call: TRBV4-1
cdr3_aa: CASSQESGLAGGPVTGELFF

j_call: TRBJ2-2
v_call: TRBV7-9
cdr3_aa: CASSFWIAGVLEELFF

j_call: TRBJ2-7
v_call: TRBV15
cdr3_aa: CATSEPKVQSHYEQYF

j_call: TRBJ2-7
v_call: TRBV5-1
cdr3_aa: CASSLAGILDEQYF

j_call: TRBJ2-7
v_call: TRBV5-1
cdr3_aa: CASSLGSGGSEQYF

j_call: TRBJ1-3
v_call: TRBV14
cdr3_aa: CASSPYYSGNTIYF

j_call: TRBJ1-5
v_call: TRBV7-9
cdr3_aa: CASSLGGTGGGYQPQHF

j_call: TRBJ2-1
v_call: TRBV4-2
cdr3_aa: CASSPPEGIAYNEQFF

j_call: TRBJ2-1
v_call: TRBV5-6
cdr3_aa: CASSLKRESYNEQFF

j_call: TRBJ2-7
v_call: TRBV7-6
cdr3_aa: CASSQGQGEQYF

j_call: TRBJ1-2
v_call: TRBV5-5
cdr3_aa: CASSLGGSNYGYTF

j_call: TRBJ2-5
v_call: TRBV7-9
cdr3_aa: CASSLATAGNKETQYF

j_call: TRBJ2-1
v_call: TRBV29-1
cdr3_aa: CSVTSGLAGTVNNEQFF

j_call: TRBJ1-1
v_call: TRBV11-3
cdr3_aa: CASSARQGAPEAFF

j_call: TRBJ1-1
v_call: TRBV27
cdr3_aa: CASRGTGWGTEAFF

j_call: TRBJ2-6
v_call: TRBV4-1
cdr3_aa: CASSQDLFTATFSLSGANVLTF

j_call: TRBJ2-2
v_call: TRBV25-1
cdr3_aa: CASSGSNTGELFF

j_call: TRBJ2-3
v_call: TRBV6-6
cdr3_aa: CAILTPAADTQYF